This T cell receptor beta chain is drawn from a study of blood T cells in healthy people across ages. The CDR3 is 13 residues long. The germline V gene has CDR1 LGHNA and CDR2 YNFKEQ. The V end lost 3 bases, the J end lost 7 bases, and 12 bases lay between the germline ends. A second 7 to 11 cycle PCR used barcoded and J-beta primers. TCRdb re-derived calls from the 5' RACE reads in MiXCR, one entry per CDR3 protein. This sample has fewer than 900,000 distinct CDR3 sequences, with around 45% found just once. The sequence derives from a woman between 55 and 75 years old in good health. This chain connects TRBV4-2 to TRBJ1-2, with TRBD1 as a possible D gene (5 bases). The material sequenced was blood. The CDR3 reads CASSHPGTPGYTF. CDR3 DNA: TGTGCCAGCAGCCACCCCGGGACTCCTGGCTACACCTTC.